What follows are 20 T cell receptor beta chains derived from one specimen sequenced in a study of shared clonotypes between healthy human individuals. The table came from immunoSEQ multiplex PCR; TCRdb's copy has only in-frame clones and leaves some out. The data hold around 1.6 million clones, with around 98% observed a single time. Input material: naive CD4+ T cells sorted from blood. Sample subset: CD45RA+ positively selected. The receptors shown here come from a man aged 25 to 40 in good health.

This chain joins TRBV5-4 and TRBJ2-3; tentatively, D is TRBD1 (5 bases). V shed 1 base and J shed 3 bases, with 15 bases lying between them. This CDR3 has 16 residues. The germline gives CDR1 SGHNT, CDR2 YYREEE (reference sequence). CDR3 bases: TGTGCCAGCAGCTTGAACATGGGGCTGGGGACAGATACGCAGTATTTT. Residues: CASSLNMGLGTDTQYF.

This clone was recorded once. This rearrangement joins TRBV5-4 to TRBJ2-7, with D possibly matching TRBD1 (6 bases). The germline CDR1 and CDR2 sequences are SGHNT and YYREEE (reference sequence). The CDR3 sequence is 15 residues long. Trimming pared 4 bases from V and 1 base from J, leaving 15 bases between. The CDR3 loop reads CASSPQGTRSYEQYF. CDR3 bases: TGTGCCAGCAGCCCTCAGGGGACGAGGTCCTACGAGCAGTACTTC.

The V and J genes are TRBV6-6 and TRBJ1-1; 7 bases agree with TRBD1. CDR3 length equals 12 residues. The V gene's germline CDR1 is MNHNY and CDR2 SVGAGI (reference sequence). V lost 8 bases to trimming and J lost 7 bases; unmatched junction nucleotides: 7. The CDR3 nucleotides are TGTGCCAGCCGATCGGGACAGTTTGAAGCTTTCTTT. It codes for CASRSGQFEAFF.

V is TRBV5-5 and J is TRBJ2-2; 8 nucleotides match TRBD2. Germline CDR1 and CDR2: SGHKS and YYEKEE (reference sequence). V trimming: 2 bases; J trimming: 5 bases; junction bases outside the gene matches: 8. This CDR3 is 16 amino acids long. CDR3 DNA sequence: TGTGCCAGCAGCTTCTTTGCGGGAGGTCTGACCGGGGAGCTGTTTTTT. Translating it yields CASSFFAGGLTGELFF.

Here the CDR3 DNA reads TGTGCCAGCTCAAGACAGGCGAACACTGAAGCTTTCTTT. This encodes CASSRQANTEAFF. The chain is built from TRBV18 and TRBJ1-1; possibly TRBD1 for D (6 bases). Germline V CDR1 and CDR2: KGHSH, LQKENI. This CDR3 spans 13 amino acids. V lost 5 bases and J 1 base, leaving 8 bases between the germline ends.

The V and J genes are TRBV9 and TRBJ2-3; a possible D gene is TRBD1 (7 bases). The germline V and J ends were trimmed by 7 bases and 1 base, with 16 bases remaining between them. Germline CDR1 is SGDLS and CDR2 is YYNGEE. CDR3 length: 15 amino acids. The CDR3 DNA follows: TGTGCCAGCGGAGACAGGGCTAGCGGCACAGATACGCAGTATTTT. It encodes CASGDRASGTDTQYF.

The chain has TRBV6-1 and TRBJ2-3; D call uncertain. The CDR3 length is 14 residues. From germline, CDR1 is MNHNS and CDR2 SASEGT. Trimming left V 1 base short and J 4 bases short, with 9 bases between. The CDR3 coding sequence is TGTGCCAGCAGTGAAGGGCCTAGATCAGATACGCAGTATTTT. It specifies CASSEGPRSDTQYF.

V gene TRBV7-9 combines with J gene TRBJ2-7; D is perhaps TRBD1 or TRBD2 (5 bases each). Germline V gene data show CDR1 as SEHNR and CDR2 as FQNEAQ (reference sequence). CDR3 length: 12 residues. V was trimmed by 4 bases and J by 9 bases, leaving 13 bases between them. CDR3 in amino acids: CASSSWERGQYF. In DNA, the CDR3 is TGTGCCAGCAGCTCTTGGGAGAGGGGGCAGTACTTC.

This chain links TRBV5-1 with TRBJ2-5; 11 bases line up with TRBD2. In germline, CDR1 is SGHRS, CDR2 YFSETQ. CDR3 length: 14 residues. With V trimmed by 6 bases and J by 5 bases, 6 bases remained unmatched. The CDR3 protein is CASNSLAGVETQYF. The CDR3 DNA reads TGCGCCAGCAACTCACTAGCGGGAGTTGAGACCCAGTACTTC.

This chain uses TRBV7-2 with TRBJ2-5; 12 bases align to TRBD1. V lost 5 bases and J lost 6; bases outside the gene matches: 4. CDR1 and CDR2 (germline): SGHTA, FQGNSA. The CDR3 has 14 residues. Here the CDR3 DNA reads TGTGCCAGCAGCCTCCGGGACAGGGGGCAGACCCAGTACTTC. Translating gives CASSLRDRGQTQYF.

This clone has only one observation. This chain uses TRBV5-5 with TRBJ1-5; D perhaps matches TRBD1 (5 bases). V lost 3 bases and J lost 3, with 13 bases in between. Germline V CDR1 and CDR2: SGHKS, YYEKEE (reference sequence). The CDR3 spans 15 residues. The CDR3 protein is CASSSFDRPNQPQHF. The CDR3 nucleotides read TGTGCCAGCAGCTCATTCGACAGACCCAATCAGCCCCAGCATTTT. Supplemented by reference TRBV5-5 and TRBJ1-5, the full variable domain reads DAGVTQSPTHLIKTRGQQVTLRCSPISGHKSVSWYQQVLGQGPQFIFQYYEKEERGRGNFPDRFSARQFPNYSSELNVNALLLGDSALYLCASSSFDRPNQPQHFGDGTRLSIL.

V usage is TRBV6-5 and J usage is TRBJ1-5; 8 bases agree with TRBD1. CDR3 length equals 15 residues. CDR1 and CDR2 from the germline V gene are MNHEY and SVGAGI. V dropped 4 bases and J dropped 2; count of bases not matched to a gene: 4. CDR3 coding DNA: TGTGCCAGCAGTTCAGGGGGCATGGGCAATCAGCCCCAGCATTTT. Protein product: CASSSGGMGNQPQHF.

The chain recombines TRBV7-9 with TRBJ2-7, with 9 bases identical to TRBD2. Germline trimming cut 5 bases from V and 2 bases from J; bases unmatched to any gene: 7. Germline CDR1 reads SEHNR; CDR2 reads FQNEAQ (reference sequence). The CDR3 has 15 amino acids. Here the CDR3 reads CASSKTSGLTYEQYF. The CDR3 nucleotides are TGTGCCAGCAGCAAGACTAGCGGCCTAACCTACGAGCAGTACTTC.

The CDR3 loop is CASSPTEVYEQYF. Here the CDR3 DNA reads TGTGCCAGCTCGCCGACAGAGGTCTACGAGCAGTACTTC. The V gene is TRBV18, the J gene TRBJ2-7; a possible D gene is TRBD1 (5 bases). The CDR3 length is 13 residues. CDR1 KGHSH and CDR2 LQKENI come from the germline V gene. V lost 6 bases and J 3 bases, leaving 12 bases between the germline ends.

V gene TRBV27 combines with J gene TRBJ2-3; the D gene is possibly TRBD2 (5 bases). Between the trimmed V and J ends, which lost 6 bases and 2 bases, there was a span of 15 bases. This CDR3 has 15 residues. The germline CDR1 and CDR2 sequences are MNHEY and SMNVEV (reference sequence). CDR3 loop: CASSRGSGYTDTQYF. The CDR3 bases are TGTGCCAGCAGCCGAGGGAGTGGATACACAGATACGCAGTATTTT.

J is TRBJ2-5 and V is TRBV19, with 7 nucleotides matching TRBD1. The V gene end was trimmed by 5 bases and the J gene end by 5 bases; junction bases not matched to a gene: 8. CDR3 length equals 14 residues. Germline V gene data show CDR1 as LNHDA and CDR2 as SQIVND (reference sequence). The CDR3 nucleotides are TGTGCCAGTAGTGAACAGGGGCTGGACGAGACCCAGTACTTC. This codes for CASSEQGLDETQYF.

In nucleotides, the CDR3 is TGTGCCACCGACGATGGAGCTAACTATGGCTACACCTTC. Its protein product is CATDDGANYGYTF. The rearrangement uses TRBV10-3 and TRBJ1-2; D is uncertain. Germline V gene data show CDR1 as ENHRY and CDR2 as SYGVKD. Between the trimmed V and J ends, which lost 10 bases and 0 bases, there was a span of 12 bases. The CDR3 totals 13 residues.

The chain is built from TRBV9 and TRBJ2-1; 7 positions match TRBD2. The ends lost 4 bases at V and 0 bases at J; junction bases unmatched: 4. This CDR3 comprises 15 residues. The germline gives CDR1 SGDLS, CDR2 YYNGEE. The CDR3 bases are TGTGCCAGCAGCATTCTAGCGGACTCCTACAATGAGCAGTTCTTC. Its protein is CASSILADSYNEQFF.

Points on this clone: The sample has other DNA sequences that encode this CDR3 too. This chain connects TRBV18 to TRBJ1-5, with D hard to call. Trimming took off 3 bases at V and 2 bases at J, with 5 bases between the two ends. This CDR3 is built from 13 residues. Germline CDR1 KGHSH, CDR2 LQKENI. The CDR3 spells CASSPQGNQPQHF. CDR3 DNA sequence: TGTGCCAGCTCACCTCAGGGCAATCAGCCCCAGCATTTT.

This clone was observed once. Other DNA sequences within the sample encode an identical CDR3. The chain recombines TRBV5-1 with TRBJ2-1; no reliable D call. The CDR3 is 13 residues long. CDR1 is SGHRS and CDR2 is YFSETQ in the germline V gene. Between the trimmed V and J ends, which lost 0 bases and 5 bases, there was a span of 6 bases. The CDR3, as DNA: TGCGCCAGCAGCTTGGGACTCGACAATGAGCAGTTCTTC. Residues: CASSLGLDNEQFF.